This note documents a single T cell receptor beta chain sequence. This entry comes from a study of human T cells and chemical hapten exposure. As originally analysed: A typical sample had 95,638 TCRs, with about 23,224 to 690,600 overall. MiXCR, applied by TCRdb to the RACE reads, yields one record per CDR3 protein. The V and J calls, along with clone size, are taken from TCRdb and not from the paper's own processing. The sample includes approximately 80,000 distinct CDR3 sequences, around 7.8% of them seen just once. Time point noted: patch test 1, 2 weeks after DPC sensitization. The treatment: therapeutic diphenylcyclopropenone sensitization with weekly scalp DPC. Samples of blood were obtained prior to the application of each patch test. This TCR was recovered from a woman in her 30s with alopecia areata. Some clones in this sample may be carry-over from other donors' samples. The sample consisted of whole blood, taken in connection with sensitization to the hapten diphenylcyclopropenone (DPC).

The CDR3: CASSNTGGAAYNEQFF. In nucleotides, the CDR3 is TGCGCCAGCAGCAATACAGGGGGCGCAGCCTACAATGAGCAGTTCTTC. This chain connects TRBV5-1 to TRBJ2-1, with 9 bases aligning to TRBD1. The CDR3 has 16 residues. V was pared by 4 bases and J by 2 bases, with 7 bases of the junction left unmatched. Looked up from germline, CDR1 is SGHRS and CDR2 is YFSETQ. Complete variable domain (other parts from reference TRBV5-1 and TRBJ2-1): KAGVTQTPRYLIKTRGQQVTLSCSPISGHRSVSWYQQTPGQGLQFLFEYFSETQRNKGNFPGRFSGRQFSNSRSEMNVSTLELGDSALYLCASSNTGGAAYNEQFFGPGTRLTVL.